The 25 T cell receptor beta chains below were found in one sample sequenced in a study of graft-versus-host responses after intestinal transplantation. The method was immunoSEQ multiplex PCR; TCRdb's version includes in-frame clones alone and lacks a portion of them. This table has roughly 80,000 clones, about nine tenths appearing once. For these receptors, no antigen is known. Here the sequenced sample was unstimulated CD8+ T cells sorted from spleen or lymph node cells, taken before transplant. Receptor source: a human donor who was the organ donor for an intestinal transplant.

The chain combines TRBV18 with TRBJ1-1; possibly TRBD1 for D (6 bases). Germline V lookup: CDR1 KGHSH, CDR2 LQKENI. The CDR3 contains 11 residues. V gave up 5 bases and J gave up 8 bases, with 9 bases separating them. The DNA of the CDR3 is TGTGCCAGCTCATTTGGGACAGAAGCTTTCTTT. It encodes CASSFGTEAFF. Full variable domain (missing parts from reference TRBV18 and TRBJ1-1): NAGVMQNPRHLVRRRGQEARLRCSPMKGHSHVYWYRQLPEEGLKFMVYLQKENIIDESGMPKERFSAEFPKEGPSILRIQQVVRGDSAAYFCASSFGTEAFFGQGTRLTVV.

This chain links TRBV6-4 with TRBJ2-3; 7 nucleotides agree with TRBD2. The V segment lost 3 bases and the J segment 0 bases; nucleotides outside the gene matches: 3. This CDR3 contains 15 residues. Germline CDR1 reads MRHNA; CDR2 reads SNTAGT. The CDR3 loop reads CASSESGRSTDTQYF. Written as DNA, the CDR3 is TGTGCCAGCAGTGAATCCGGGAGGAGCACAGATACGCAGTATTTT.

V usage is TRBV5-3 and J usage is TRBJ1-2; 9 positions agree with TRBD1. TRBV5-3 is given ORF status, its function remaining uncertain. The CDR3 runs to 15 residues. The V segment lost 5 bases and the J segment 4 bases; nucleotides outside the gene matches: 9. The CDR3 spells CARRGTGQFGYGYTF. The CDR3 nucleotides are TGTGCCAGAAGGGGGACAGGGCAATTTGGCTATGGCTACACCTTC.

This chain links TRBV7-6 with TRBJ2-5; a possible D gene is TRBD1 (5 bases). The germline CDR1 and CDR2 sequences are SGHVS and FNYEAQ. V lost 1 base and J lost 5, with 14 bases in between. The CDR3 extends over 15 amino acids. The CDR3: CASSLEETARETQYF. Written as DNA, the CDR3 is TGTGCCAGCAGCTTAGAGGAGACAGCTAGGGAGACCCAGTACTTC.

The V and J genes are TRBV13 and TRBJ1-2; D is perhaps TRBD1 (5 bases). This CDR3 contains 17 residues. Per germline, CDR1 PRHDT and CDR2 FYEKMQ (reference sequence). Trimming removed 5 bases at V and 6 bases at J, with 25 bases between. The CDR3 nucleotides are TGTGCCAGCAGCCCGGGGACCTTAGGCCACCTTTTACATGGCTACACCTTC. This codes for CASSPGTLGHLLHGYTF.

The chain uses TRBV4-1 and TRBJ1-6; no reliable D call. The germline gives CDR1 MGHRA, CDR2 YSYEKL. The CDR3 consists of 16 residues. V was cut by 1 base and J by 5 bases, with 12 bases left in between. CDR3 region: CASSQVFPVNNSPLHF. As DNA, the CDR3 is TGCGCCAGCAGCCAAGTTTTCCCGGTCAATAATTCACCCCTCCACTTT.

The chain carries TRBV10-1 and TRBJ2-3; D not certain. This CDR3 is 13 amino acids long. V lost 6 bases, J lost 2 bases, and 9 bases lay in between. Germline-derived CDR1 and CDR2 are WNHNN and SYGVQD (reference sequence). CDR3 residues: CASSQTYTDTQYF. The CDR3 bases are TGCGCCAGCAGCCAGACTTACACAGATACGCAGTATTTT.

This chain joins TRBV6-1 and TRBJ2-5; 7 bases match TRBD1. Germline V CDR1 and CDR2: MNHNS, SASEGT. V shed 2 bases, J shed 4 bases, and the junction held 7 bases outside the gene matches. The CDR3 loop spans 15 amino acids. The CDR3 spells CASSETGTVGETQYF. CDR3 bases: TGTGCCAGCAGTGAAACTGGGACAGTGGGAGAGACCCAGTACTTC.

The rearrangement uses TRBV27 and TRBJ2-7, with 8 bases matching TRBD2. The CDR3 has 13 amino acids. Germline V gene lookup returns CDR1 MNHEY and CDR2 SMNVEV (reference sequence). V gave up 3 bases and J gave up 6 bases; unmatched junction bases: 4. CDR3 region: CASSFTGGFEQYF. CDR3 nucleotide sequence: TGTGCCAGCAGTTTTACGGGGGGGTTCGAGCAGTACTTC.

This sequence joins TRBV6-1 and TRBJ2-7, with 11 positions matching TRBD2. The CDR3 is 15 residues long. CDR1 MNHNS and CDR2 SASEGT come from the germline V gene. V dropped 7 bases and J dropped 0; count of bases not matched to a gene: 5. For the CDR3, the DNA is TGTGCCAGCATCCCGGGACTAGCGGACTCCTACGAGCAGTACTTC. Its translation: CASIPGLADSYEQYF.

This clone was picked up one time. The V call is TRBV5-6, the J call TRBJ2-7; 7 nucleotides line up with TRBD1. Per the germline V gene, CDR1 is SGHDT and CDR2 is YYEEEE. After removal of 4 bases from V and 3 bases from J, the junction contained 7 bases not matched to a gene. The CDR3 totals 14 residues. As DNA, the CDR3 is TGTGCCAGCAGCAAGACAGGGTTATACTACGAGCAGTACTTC. Translation: CASSKTGLYYEQYF.

This chain connects TRBV16 to TRBJ2-3; D is possibly TRBD1 (5 bases). The CDR3 spans 13 residues. Looked up from germline, CDR1 is KGHSY and CDR2 is FQNENV. The germline V and J ends were trimmed by 4 bases and 6 bases, with 11 bases remaining between them. The CDR3 sequence: CASSPPGSDTQYF. The CDR3 DNA reads as TGTGCCAGCAGCCCCCCAGGGTCCGATACGCAGTATTTT.

This chain connects TRBV6-5 to TRBJ1-2, with D perhaps TRBD1 (5 bases). Germline V gene lookup returns CDR1 MNHEY and CDR2 SVGAGI. CDR3 length equals 13 residues. The V and J ends lost 0 bases and 7 bases respectively, with 9 bases between them. CDR3 region: CASSYSNRGGYTF. CDR3 nucleotides: TGTGCCAGCAGTTACTCGAATAGGGGTGGCTACACCTTC.

This chain links TRBV27 with TRBJ2-2; 10 bases are shared with TRBD1. J lost 4 bases, V lost 6 bases, and 5 bases had no gene match. The CDR3 totals 15 residues. In germline, CDR1 is MNHEY, CDR2 SMNVEV (reference sequence). The CDR3 loop is CASSPGTGATGELFF. The CDR3 DNA reads TGTGCCAGCAGCCCCGGGACAGGGGCCACCGGGGAGCTGTTTTTT.

The genes are TRBV9 and TRBJ2-3; TRBD2 matches at 8 bases. V lost 4 bases to trimming and J lost 2 bases; unmatched junction nucleotides: 9. CDR3 length equals 16 residues. Germline assignment: CDR1 SGDLS and CDR2 YYNGEE. CDR3 loop: CASSSPGGGHTDTQYF. For the CDR3, the DNA is TGTGCCAGCAGCTCCCCGGGGGGGGGCCACACAGATACGCAGTATTTT.

The V call is TRBV4-1, the J call TRBJ2-5, with 16 bases lining up with TRBD2. The CDR3 totals 18 residues. In germline, CDR1 is MGHRA, CDR2 YSYEKL. V lost 1 base, J lost 5 bases, and 7 bases stayed unmatched. CDR3 in amino acids: CASSQGPGLAGGQETQYF. The CDR3 coding sequence is TGCGCCAGCAGCCAAGGACCGGGACTAGCGGGGGGGCAGGAGACCCAGTACTTC.

This sequence joins TRBV19 and TRBJ1-5; D call uncertain. The germline V gene has CDR1 LNHDA and CDR2 SQIVND (reference sequence). V was shortened by 2 bases and J by 5 bases, with 13 bases between the two germline ends. CDR3 length equals 15 residues. CDR3 region: CASSISYGSYQPQHF. The CDR3 DNA follows: TGTGCCAGTAGTATATCGTATGGGAGTTATCAGCCCCAGCATTTT.

The rearrangement joins TRBV6-5 to TRBJ2-1; no reliable D call. This CDR3 has 14 residues. The germline V gene has CDR1 MNHEY and CDR2 SVGAGI. The V end lost 0 bases, the J end lost 8 bases, and 11 bases lay between the germline ends. In DNA form, the CDR3 reads TGTGCCAGCAGTTACTCGACCGGTAGGGATGAGCAGTTCTTC. Translated, it gives CASSYSTGRDEQFF.

The chain has TRBV6-5 and TRBJ2-1, with D tentatively TRBD1 (6 bases). CDR3 length equals 15 residues. Germline values: CDR1 MNHEY, CDR2 SVGAGI. V dropped 6 bases and J dropped 0 bases, with 12 bases sitting between them. This chain's CDR3 is CASSQGPSSYNEQFF. As DNA, the CDR3 is TGTGCCAGCAGCCAGGGGCCGAGCTCCTACAATGAGCAGTTCTTC.

The V call is TRBV4-1, the J call TRBJ2-3; the D is unclear. The V and J ends lost 4 bases and 1 base respectively, with 9 bases between them. CDR3 length equals 14 residues. Germline lookup yields CDR1 MGHRA and CDR2 YSYEKL. The DNA of the CDR3 is TGCGCCAGCAGCCTACCCAGCGGCACAGATACGCAGTATTTT. Translation: CASSLPSGTDTQYF.

The V and J genes are TRBV9 and TRBJ1-5; a possible D gene is TRBD1 (6 bases). Deletions cut 5 bases from V and 5 bases from J, with 14 bases between. The germline V gene encodes CDR1 SGDLS and CDR2 YYNGEE. The CDR3 sequence is 14 residues long. The CDR3 DNA follows: TGTGCCAGCAGTTCTAAGGGGGTCGATCAGCCCCAGCATTTT. Protein sequence: CASSSKGVDQPQHF.

This clone has ten or more counts. V is TRBV30 and J is TRBJ2-7; D is perhaps TRBD1 (6 bases). Trimming removed 2 bases at V and 2 bases at J, with 16 bases between. The CDR3 runs 15 residues. CDR1 GTSNPN and CDR2 SVGIG come from the germline V gene (reference sequence). DNA of the CDR3: TGTGCCTGGAGTCTCGGAGGACAGATTCCCTACGAGCAGTACTTC. The encoded protein is CAWSLGGQIPYEQYF.

The rearrangement joins TRBV6-5 to TRBJ2-3, with D tentatively TRBD2 (7 bases). V gave up 11 bases and J gave up 0 bases, with 12 bases separating them. The germline V gene has CDR1 MNHEY and CDR2 SVGAGI. The CDR3 spans 13 residues. This CDR3 reads CASGGLSTDTQYF. The DNA for the CDR3 is TGTGCCTCCGGGGGGCTTAGCACAGATACGCAGTATTTT.

The gene calls are TRBV7-6 and TRBJ1-6; D gene uncertain. Trimming shortened V by 2 bases and J by 0 bases, and 11 bases separated the two germline ends. Germline assignment: CDR1 SGHVS and CDR2 FNYEAQ. CDR3 length: 17 amino acids. CDR3 DNA sequence: TGTGCCAGCAGCTTAACGGAGTCCAGCTCCTATAATTCACCCCTCCACTTT. Encoded protein: CASSLTESSSYNSPLHF. Supplemented by reference TRBV7-6 and TRBJ1-6, the full variable domain reads GAGVSQSPRYKVTKRGQDVALRCDPISGHVSLYWYRQALGQGPEFLTYFNYEAQQDKSGLPNDRFSAERPEGSISTLTIQRTEQRDSAMYRCASSLTESSSYNSPLHFGNGTRLTVT.

The chain has TRBV28 and TRBJ2-5; D uncertain. Trimming removed 9 bases from V and 2 bases from J, with 10 bases in between. This CDR3 has 12 residues. Germline V CDR1 and CDR2: MDHEN, SYDVKM. The CDR3 nucleotides read TGTGCCAGTGGCTGGCCTCAAGAGACCCAGTACTTC. Amino acids: CASGWPQETQYF.